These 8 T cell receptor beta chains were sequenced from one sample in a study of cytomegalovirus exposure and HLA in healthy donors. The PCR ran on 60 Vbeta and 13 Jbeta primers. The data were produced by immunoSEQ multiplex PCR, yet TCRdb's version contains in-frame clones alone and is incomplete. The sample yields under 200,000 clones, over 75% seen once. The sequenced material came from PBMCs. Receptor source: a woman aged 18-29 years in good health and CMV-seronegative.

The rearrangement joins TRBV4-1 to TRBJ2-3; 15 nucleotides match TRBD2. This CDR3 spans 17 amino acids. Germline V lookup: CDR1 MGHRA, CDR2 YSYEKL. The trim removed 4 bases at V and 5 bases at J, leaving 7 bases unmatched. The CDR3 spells CASSLGLAGGPIDTQYF. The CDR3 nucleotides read TGCGCCAGCAGCCTCGGACTAGCGGGGGGGCCGATAGATACGCAGTATTTT.

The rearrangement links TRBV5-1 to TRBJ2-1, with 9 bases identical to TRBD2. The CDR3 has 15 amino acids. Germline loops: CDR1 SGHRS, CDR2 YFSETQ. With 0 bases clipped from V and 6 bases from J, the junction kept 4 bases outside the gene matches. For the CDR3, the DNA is TGCGCCAGCAGCTTGGTATTAGCGGGAGTCAATGAGCAGTTCTTC. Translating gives CASSLVLAGVNEQFF.

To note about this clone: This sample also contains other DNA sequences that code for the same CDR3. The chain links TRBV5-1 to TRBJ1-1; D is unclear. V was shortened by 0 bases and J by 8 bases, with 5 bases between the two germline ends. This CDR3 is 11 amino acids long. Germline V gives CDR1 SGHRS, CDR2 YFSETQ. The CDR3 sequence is CASSLGGEAFF. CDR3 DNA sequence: TGCGCCAGCAGCTTGGGCGGGGAAGCTTTCTTT.

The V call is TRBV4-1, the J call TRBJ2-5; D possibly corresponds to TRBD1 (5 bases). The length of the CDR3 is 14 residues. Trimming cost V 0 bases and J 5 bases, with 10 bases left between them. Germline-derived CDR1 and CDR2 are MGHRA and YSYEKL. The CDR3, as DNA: TGCGCCAGCAGCCAAGAATCGGCAGGGGAGACCCAGTACTTC. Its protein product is CASSQESAGETQYF.

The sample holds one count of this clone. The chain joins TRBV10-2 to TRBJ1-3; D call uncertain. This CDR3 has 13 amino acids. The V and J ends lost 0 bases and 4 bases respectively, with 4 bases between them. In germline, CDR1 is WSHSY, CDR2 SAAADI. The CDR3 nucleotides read TGCGCCAGCAGTGAGTCTGGCGGAAACACCATATATTTT. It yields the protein CASSESGGNTIYF.

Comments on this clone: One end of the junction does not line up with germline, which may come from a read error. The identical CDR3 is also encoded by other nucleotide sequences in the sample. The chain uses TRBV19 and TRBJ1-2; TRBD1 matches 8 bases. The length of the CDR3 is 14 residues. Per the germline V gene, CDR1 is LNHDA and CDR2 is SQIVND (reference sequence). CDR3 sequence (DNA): TGTGCCAGCAGTATACTGGGACAGGCCTATGGCTACACCTTC. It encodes CASSILGQAYGYTF.

The CDR3 protein is CASSLGGGETQYF. CDR3 sequence (DNA): TGTGCCAGCAGCCTCGGAGGTGGGGAGACCCAGTACTTC. The gene calls are TRBV5-6 and TRBJ2-5; possible D gene TRBD2, 5 bases. Trimming took off 4 bases at V and 5 bases at J, with 12 bases between the two ends. Germline V gene lookup returns CDR1 SGHDT and CDR2 YYEEEE. The CDR3 runs 13 residues.

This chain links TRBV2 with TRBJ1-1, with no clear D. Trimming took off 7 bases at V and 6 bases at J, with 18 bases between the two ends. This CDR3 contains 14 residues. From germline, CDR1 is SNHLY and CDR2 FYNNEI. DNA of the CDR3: TGTGCCAGCACCGACATTGCCCACTTCCCTGAAGCTTTCTTT. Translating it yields CASTDIAHFPEAFF.